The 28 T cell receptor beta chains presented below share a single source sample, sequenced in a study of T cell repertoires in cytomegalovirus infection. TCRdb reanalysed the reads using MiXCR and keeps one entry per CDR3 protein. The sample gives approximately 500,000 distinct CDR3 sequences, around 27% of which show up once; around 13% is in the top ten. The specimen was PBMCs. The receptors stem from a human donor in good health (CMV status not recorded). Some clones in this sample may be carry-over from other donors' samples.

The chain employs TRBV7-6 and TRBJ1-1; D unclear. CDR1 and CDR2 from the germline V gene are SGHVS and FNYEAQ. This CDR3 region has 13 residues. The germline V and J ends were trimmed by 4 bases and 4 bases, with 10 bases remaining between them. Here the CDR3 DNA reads TGTGCCAGCAGCTGGAGCATTCTCACTGAAGCTTTCTTT. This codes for CASSWSILTEAFF.

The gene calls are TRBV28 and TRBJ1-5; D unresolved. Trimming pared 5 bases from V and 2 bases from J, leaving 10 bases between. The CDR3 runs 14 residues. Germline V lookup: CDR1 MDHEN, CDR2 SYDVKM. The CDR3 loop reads CASSIEDGNQPQHF. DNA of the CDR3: TGTGCCAGCAGTATCGAGGACGGCAATCAGCCCCAGCATTTT.

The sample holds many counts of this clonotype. This chain's CDR3 is CASSSTPGEGGELFF. The CDR3 DNA sequence: TGTGCCAGCAGCTCGACCCCAGGGGAAGGCGGGGAGCTGTTTTTT. This chain links TRBV7-9 with TRBJ2-2; D perhaps matches TRBD1 (6 bases). The CDR3 has 15 amino acids. CDR1 and CDR2 (germline): SEHNR, FQNEAQ (reference sequence). V dropped 4 bases and J dropped 7 bases, with 16 bases sitting between them.

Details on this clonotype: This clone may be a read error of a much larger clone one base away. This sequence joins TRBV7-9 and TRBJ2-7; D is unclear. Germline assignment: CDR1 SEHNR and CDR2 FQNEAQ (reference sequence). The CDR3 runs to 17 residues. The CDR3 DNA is TGTGCCAGCAGGTTTGGGCCCGGCAACCACTTAACCTACGGGCAGTACTTC. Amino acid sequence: CASRFGPGNHLTYGQYF.

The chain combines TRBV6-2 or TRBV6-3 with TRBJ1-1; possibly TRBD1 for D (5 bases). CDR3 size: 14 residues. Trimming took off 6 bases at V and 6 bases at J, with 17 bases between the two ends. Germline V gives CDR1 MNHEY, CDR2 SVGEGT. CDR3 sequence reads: CASRGDFRGAEAFF. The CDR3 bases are TGTGCCAGCAGGGGGGACTTCCGAGGGGCTGAAGCTTTCTTT.

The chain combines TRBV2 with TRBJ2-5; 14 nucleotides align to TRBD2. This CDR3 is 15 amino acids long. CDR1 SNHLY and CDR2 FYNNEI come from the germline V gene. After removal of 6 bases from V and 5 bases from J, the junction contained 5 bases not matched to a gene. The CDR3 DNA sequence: TGTGCCAGCAGAGAGGGACTAGCGGGAGCCGAGACCCAGTACTTC. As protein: CASREGLAGAETQYF.

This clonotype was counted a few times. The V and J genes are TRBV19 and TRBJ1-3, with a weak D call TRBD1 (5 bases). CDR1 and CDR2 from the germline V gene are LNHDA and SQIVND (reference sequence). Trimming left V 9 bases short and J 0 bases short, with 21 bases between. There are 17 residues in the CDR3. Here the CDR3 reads CASGDGHLTLSGNTIYF. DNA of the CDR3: TGTGCCAGCGGGGACGGACATCTTACACTCTCTGGAAACACCATATATTTT. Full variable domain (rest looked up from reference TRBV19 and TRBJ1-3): DGGITQSPKYLFRKEGQNVTLSCEQNLNHDAMYWYRQDPGQGLRLIYYSQIVNDFQKGDIAEGYSVSREKKESFPLTVTSAQKNPTAFYLCASGDGHLTLSGNTIYFGEGSWLTVV.

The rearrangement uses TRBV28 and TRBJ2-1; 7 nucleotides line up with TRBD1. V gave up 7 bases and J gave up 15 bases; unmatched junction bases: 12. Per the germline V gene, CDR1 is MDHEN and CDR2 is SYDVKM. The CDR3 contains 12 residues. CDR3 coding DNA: TGTGCCAGCACCTTCTTAGGGGGCGTCGGGTTCTTC. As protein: CASTFLGGVGFF. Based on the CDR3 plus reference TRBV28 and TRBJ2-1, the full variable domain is DVKVTQSSRYLVKRTGEKVFLECVQDMDHENMFWYRQDPGLGLRLIYFSYDVKMKEKGDIPEGYSVSREKKERFSLILESASTNQTSMYLCASTFLGGVGFFGPGTRLTVL.

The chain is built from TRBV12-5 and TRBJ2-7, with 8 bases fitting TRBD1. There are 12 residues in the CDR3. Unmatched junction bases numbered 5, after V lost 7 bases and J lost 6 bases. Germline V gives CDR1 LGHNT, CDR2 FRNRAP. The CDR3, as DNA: TGTGCTAGTGCCCTTGACAGGGGCGAGCAGTACGTC. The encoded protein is CASALDRGEQYV.

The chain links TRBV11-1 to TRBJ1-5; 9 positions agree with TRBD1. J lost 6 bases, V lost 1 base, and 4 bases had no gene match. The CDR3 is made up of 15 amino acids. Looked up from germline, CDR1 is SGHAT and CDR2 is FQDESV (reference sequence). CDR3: CASSLGQGVSQPQHF. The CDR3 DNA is TGTGCCAGCAGCTTAGGACAGGGGGTTAGTCAGCCCCAGCATTTT.

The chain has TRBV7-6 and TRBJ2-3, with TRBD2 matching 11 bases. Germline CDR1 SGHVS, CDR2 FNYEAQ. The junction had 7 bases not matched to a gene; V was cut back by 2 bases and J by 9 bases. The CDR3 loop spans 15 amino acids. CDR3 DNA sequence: TGTGCCAGCAGCTTAAGAGTAGCGGGAGGGCCGACGCAGTATTTT. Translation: CASSLRVAGGPTQYF.

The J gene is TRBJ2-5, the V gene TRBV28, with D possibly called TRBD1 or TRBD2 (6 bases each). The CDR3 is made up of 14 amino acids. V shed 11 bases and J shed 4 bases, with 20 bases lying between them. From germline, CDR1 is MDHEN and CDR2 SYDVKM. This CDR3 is CAGRRSGGGETQYF. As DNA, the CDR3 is TGTGCCGGAAGGCGGAGCGGAGGGGGAGAGACCCAGTACTTC.

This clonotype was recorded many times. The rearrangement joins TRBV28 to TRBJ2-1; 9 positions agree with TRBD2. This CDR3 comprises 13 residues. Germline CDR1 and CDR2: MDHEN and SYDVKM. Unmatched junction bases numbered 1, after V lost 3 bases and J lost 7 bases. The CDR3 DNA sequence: TGTGCCAGCAGTTTTAGCGGGAGTAATGAGCAGTTCTTC. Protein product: CASSFSGSNEQFF.

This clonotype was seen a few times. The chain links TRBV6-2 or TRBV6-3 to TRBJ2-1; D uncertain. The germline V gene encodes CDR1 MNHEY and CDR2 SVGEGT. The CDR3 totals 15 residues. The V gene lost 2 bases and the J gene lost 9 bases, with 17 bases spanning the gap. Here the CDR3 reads CASSYELPNRGEQFF. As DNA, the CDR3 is TGTGCCAGCAGTTACGAGCTTCCGAATAGAGGTGAGCAGTTCTTC.

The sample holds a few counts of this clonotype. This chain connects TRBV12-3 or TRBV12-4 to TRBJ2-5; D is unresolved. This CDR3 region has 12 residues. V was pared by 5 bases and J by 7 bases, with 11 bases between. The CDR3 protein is CASSPKLATQYF. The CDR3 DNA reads TGTGCCAGCAGTCCTAAGTTGGCGACCCAGTACTTC.

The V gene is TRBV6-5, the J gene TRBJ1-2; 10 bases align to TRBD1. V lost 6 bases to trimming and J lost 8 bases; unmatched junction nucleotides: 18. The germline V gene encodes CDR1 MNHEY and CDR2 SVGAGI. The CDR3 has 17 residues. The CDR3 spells CASSRAGDRGGLGGYTF. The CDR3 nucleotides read TGTGCCAGCAGCCGCGCTGGGGACAGGGGTGGGCTAGGCGGCTACACCTTC.

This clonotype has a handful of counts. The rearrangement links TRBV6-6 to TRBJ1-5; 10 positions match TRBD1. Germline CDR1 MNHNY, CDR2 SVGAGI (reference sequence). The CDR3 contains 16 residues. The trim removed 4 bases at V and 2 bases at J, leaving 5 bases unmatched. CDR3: CASSWDRGRGNQPQHF. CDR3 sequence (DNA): TGTGCCAGCAGTTGGGACAGGGGAAGGGGCAATCAGCCCCAGCATTTT.

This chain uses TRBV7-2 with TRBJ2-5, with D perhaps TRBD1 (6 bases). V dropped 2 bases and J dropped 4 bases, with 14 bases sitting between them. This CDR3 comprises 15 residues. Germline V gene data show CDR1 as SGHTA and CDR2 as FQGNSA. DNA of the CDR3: TGTGCCAGCAGCTTAAGTCCCCAGGGGCGAGAGACCCAGTACTTC. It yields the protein CASSLSPQGRETQYF.

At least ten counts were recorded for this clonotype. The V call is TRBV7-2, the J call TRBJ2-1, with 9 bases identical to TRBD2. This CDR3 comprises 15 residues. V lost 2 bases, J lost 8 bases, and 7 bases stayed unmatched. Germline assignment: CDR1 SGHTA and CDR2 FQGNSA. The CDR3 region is CASSLSVAGVHEQFF. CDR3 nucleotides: TGTGCCAGCAGCTTAAGCGTAGCGGGAGTTCATGAGCAGTTCTTC.

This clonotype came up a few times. The CDR3 region is CASSQAYRVDGYTF. In DNA, the CDR3 is TGTGCCAGCAGCCAAGCGTACAGGGTTGATGGCTACACCTTC. V usage is TRBV4-2 and J usage is TRBJ1-2; D might be TRBD1 (6 bases). Germline V gives CDR1 LGHNA, CDR2 YNFKEQ. With 1 base removed from V and 6 bases from J, the gap between germline ends came to 12 bases. The CDR3 is made up of 14 amino acids.

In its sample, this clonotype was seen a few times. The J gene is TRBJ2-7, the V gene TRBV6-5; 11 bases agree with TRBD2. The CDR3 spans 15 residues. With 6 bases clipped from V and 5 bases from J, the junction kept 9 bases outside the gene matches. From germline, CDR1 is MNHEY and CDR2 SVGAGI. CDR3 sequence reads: CASSPTSGRFHEQYF. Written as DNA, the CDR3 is TGTGCCAGCAGCCCAACTAGCGGGAGATTCCACGAGCAGTACTTC.

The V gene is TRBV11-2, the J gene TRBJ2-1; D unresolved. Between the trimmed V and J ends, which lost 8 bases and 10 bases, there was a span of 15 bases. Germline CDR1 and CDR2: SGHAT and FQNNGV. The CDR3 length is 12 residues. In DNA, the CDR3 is TGTGCCAGCGTCCCCCGTTTTGGAGAGCAGTTCTTC. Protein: CASVPRFGEQFF.

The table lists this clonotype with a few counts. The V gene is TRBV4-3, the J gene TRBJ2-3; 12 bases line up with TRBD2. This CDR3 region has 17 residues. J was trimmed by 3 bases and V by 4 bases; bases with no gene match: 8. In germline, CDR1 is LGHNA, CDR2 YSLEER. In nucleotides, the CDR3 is TGCGCCAGCAGCCGAATGACTAGCGGGAGCCTAACAGATACGCAGTATTTT. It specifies CASSRMTSGSLTDTQYF.

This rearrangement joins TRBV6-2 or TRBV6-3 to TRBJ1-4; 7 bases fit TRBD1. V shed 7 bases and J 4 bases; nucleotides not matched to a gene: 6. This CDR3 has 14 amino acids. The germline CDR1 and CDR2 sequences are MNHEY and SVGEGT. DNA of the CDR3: TGTGCCAGCAAAACAGACAGGGATAATGAAAAACTGTTTTTT. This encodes CASKTDRDNEKLFF.

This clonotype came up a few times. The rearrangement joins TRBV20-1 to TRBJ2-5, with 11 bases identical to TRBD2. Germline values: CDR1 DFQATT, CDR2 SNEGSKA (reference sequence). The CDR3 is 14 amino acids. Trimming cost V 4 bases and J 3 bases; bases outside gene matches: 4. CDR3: CSAISGLAEETQYF. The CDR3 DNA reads TGCAGTGCTATTTCGGGACTAGCGGAAGAGACCCAGTACTTC.

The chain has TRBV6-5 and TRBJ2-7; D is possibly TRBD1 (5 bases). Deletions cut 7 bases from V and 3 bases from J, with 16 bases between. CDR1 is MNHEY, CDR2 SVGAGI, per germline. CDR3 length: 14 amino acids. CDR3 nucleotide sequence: TGTGCCAGCACACGGACACAGGATTTCTACGAGCAGTACGTC. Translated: CASTRTQDFYEQYV.

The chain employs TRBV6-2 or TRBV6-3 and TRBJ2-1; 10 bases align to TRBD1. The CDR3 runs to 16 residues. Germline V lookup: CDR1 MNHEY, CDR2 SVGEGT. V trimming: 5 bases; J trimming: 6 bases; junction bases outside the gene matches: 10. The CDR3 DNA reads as TGTGCCAGCAGTCATGCCCCGGGACAGGGGATCAATGAGCAGTTCTTC. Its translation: CASSHAPGQGINEQFF.

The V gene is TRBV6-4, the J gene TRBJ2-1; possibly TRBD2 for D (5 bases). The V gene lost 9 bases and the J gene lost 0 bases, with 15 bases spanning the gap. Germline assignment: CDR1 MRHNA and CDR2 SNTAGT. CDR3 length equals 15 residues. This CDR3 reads CARRRADLSYNEQFF. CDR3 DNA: TGTGCCAGACGGCGAGCGGACCTCTCCTACAATGAGCAGTTCTTC.